The 25 T cell receptor beta chains below come from one sample, sequenced in a study of control samples from healthy donors and cancer patients. Generated by immunoSEQ multiplex PCR, the TCRdb table keeps only in-frame clones and is missing some. The table lists roughly 41,000 clones, roughly 94% of them singletons. The sample consisted of blood. Receptor source: a man between 60 and 75 years old in good health.

This chain links TRBV11-2 with TRBJ1-4, with D unresolved. Trimming took 0 bases from V and 0 from J, leaving 14 bases between them. The CDR3 totals 18 residues. Germline V gene lookup returns CDR1 SGHAT and CDR2 FQNNGV. The CDR3 loop is CASSLEVDPWATNEKLFF. The CDR3 DNA follows: TGTGCCAGCAGCTTAGAGGTAGACCCTTGGGCAACTAATGAAAAACTGTTTTTT.

CDR3 DNA sequence: TGTGCCAGCAGTAGCGGGGGAATTACCTACGAGCAGTACTTC. Protein sequence: CASSSGGITYEQYF. The chain is built from TRBV5-4 and TRBJ2-7, with 9 bases identical to TRBD2. CDR1 is SGHNT, CDR2 YYREEE, per germline (reference sequence). The CDR3 covers 14 residues. V lost 5 bases and J lost 2; bases outside the gene matches: 5.

As for this clone: At one end, the junction sequence differs from germline, possibly due to a read error. The DNA for the CDR3 is TGTGCTAGCAGCTTAGGGACAGGGGGCAGCGGGGAGCTGTTTTTT. It codes for CASSLGTGGSGELFF. The V gene is TRBV7-7, the J gene TRBJ2-2; 12 positions agree with TRBD1. This CDR3 comprises 15 residues. CDR1 and CDR2 from the germline V gene are SSHAT and FNYEAQ (reference sequence).

CDR3 loop: CASTPGVKLFF. DNA of the CDR3: TGTGCCAGCACCCCCGGCGTAAAACTGTTTTTT. V is TRBV6-5 and J is TRBJ1-4; no definite D call. V was clipped by 7 bases and J by 10 bases, with 10 bases between them. In germline, CDR1 is MNHEY, CDR2 SVGAGI. The length of the CDR3 is 11 residues.

This clone appeared once. J is TRBJ1-5 and V is TRBV9; 8 bases agree with TRBD1. CDR3 size: 14 residues. V trimming: 4 bases; J trimming: 6 bases; junction bases outside the gene matches: 6. Germline V gives CDR1 SGDLS, CDR2 YYNGEE. Here the CDR3 DNA reads TGTGCCAGCAGCACAGGACAGGGAGGTCAGCCCCAGCATTTT. Translation: CASSTGQGGQPQHF.

V and J are TRBV6-2 or TRBV6-3 and TRBJ1-2; no reliable D call. The CDR3 runs 14 residues. V dropped 5 bases and J dropped 1 base, with 11 bases sitting between them. CDR1 is MNHEY and CDR2 is SVGEGT in the germline V gene. CDR3 sequence: CASSRSGVNYGYTF. CDR3 bases: TGTGCCAGCAGTCGGAGCGGAGTTAACTATGGCTACACCTTC.

The CDR3 here is CASSLGPATNEKLFF. The DNA of the CDR3 is TGTGCCAGCAGCTTAGGGCCAGCAACTAATGAAAAACTGTTTTTT. The V and J genes are TRBV7-2 and TRBJ1-4; no clear D gene. Germline CDR1 reads SGHTA; CDR2 reads FQGNSA. The CDR3 contains 15 residues. Between the trimmed V and J ends, which lost 1 base and 0 bases, there was a span of 6 bases.

The rearrangement uses TRBV6-5 and TRBJ2-3, with TRBD2 matching 11 bases. V lost 6 bases, J lost 9 bases, and 8 bases stayed unmatched. The germline V gene encodes CDR1 MNHEY and CDR2 SVGAGI. This CDR3 contains 14 residues. The CDR3 region has the DNA TGTGCCAGCAGGAGACTAGCGGGGCTAGGGACGCAGTATTTT. Translating gives CASRRLAGLGTQYF.

V is TRBV6-6 and J is TRBJ1-5, with 8 bases matching TRBD1. CDR3 size: 13 residues. The V segment lost 6 bases and the J segment 3 bases; nucleotides outside the gene matches: 1. Germline V gives CDR1 MNHNY, CDR2 SVGAGI (reference sequence). The DNA of the CDR3 is TGTGCCAGCAGGGGACAGGACAATCAGCCCCAGCATTTT. Translating gives CASRGQDNQPQHF.

CDR3 sequence reads: CASSLSPTTSNEQFF. Written as DNA, the CDR3 is TGTGCCAGCAGTCTCAGCCCAACTACGTCCAATGAGCAGTTCTTC. The chain joins TRBV28 to TRBJ2-1; D is unclear. CDR3 size: 15 residues. V lost 5 bases to trimming and J lost 6 bases, with 17 bases between them. CDR1 and CDR2 from the germline V gene are MDHEN and SYDVKM. The full variable domain, rest sourced from reference TRBV28 and TRBJ2-1, is DVKVTQSSRYLVKRTGEKVFLECVQDMDHENMFWYRQDPGLGLRLIYFSYDVKMKEKGDIPEGYSVSREKKERFSLILESASTNQTSMYLCASSLSPTTSNEQFFGPGTRLTVL.

CDR3 bases: TGCGCCAGCAGTGGGGTTCGAGCCGGGGAGCTGTTTTTT. Amino acid sequence: CASSGVRAGELFF. This chain joins TRBV10-1 and TRBJ2-2; D remains ambiguous. Germline V gives CDR1 WNHNN, CDR2 SYGVQD (reference sequence). The V end was cut by 4 bases, the J end by 6 bases, with 9 bases between. The CDR3 loop spans 13 amino acids.

CDR3 in amino acids: CASSVDRGLYGYTF. The CDR3 DNA reads TGCGCCAGCAGCGTTGACAGGGGGCTCTATGGCTACACCTTC. This chain uses TRBV5-1 with TRBJ1-2; 10 nucleotides agree with TRBD1. The germline V gene has CDR1 SGHRS and CDR2 YFSETQ. This CDR3 is built from 14 residues. V trimming: 4 bases; J trimming: 4 bases; junction bases outside the gene matches: 4.

This clone was seen once. V gene TRBV5-4 combines with J gene TRBJ1-1; tentatively, D is TRBD1 (5 bases). The V end was cut by 1 base, the J end by 4 bases, with 17 bases between. The length of the CDR3 is 16 residues. The germline CDR1 and CDR2 sequences are SGHNT and YYREEE (reference sequence). In nucleotides, the CDR3 is TGTGCCAGCAGCTTGTTTTTCAGGGATTGGGGCACTGAAGCTTTCTTT. Translated: CASSLFFRDWGTEAFF.

The chain has TRBV27 and TRBJ2-7, with TRBD2 identical over 11 bases. The length of the CDR3 is 17 residues. Losses at the gene ends were 4 bases for V and 6 bases for J; bases not matched to a gene: 14. The germline gives CDR1 MNHEY, CDR2 SMNVEV (reference sequence). CDR3 protein: CASSSEQLAGAVIEQYF. DNA for the CDR3: TGTGCCAGCAGTTCTGAACAACTAGCGGGAGCAGTTATCGAGCAGTACTTC.

The gene calls are TRBV2 and TRBJ1-5; 7 nucleotides line up with TRBD1. V was clipped by 3 bases and J by 5 bases; unmatched bases: 4. Looked up from germline, CDR1 is SNHLY and CDR2 is FYNNEI. This CDR3 spans 14 amino acids. CDR3 coding DNA: TGTGCCAGCAGTGATGACAGGGTTCATCAGCCCCAGCATTTT. This codes for CASSDDRVHQPQHF. Based on the CDR3 plus reference TRBV2 and TRBJ1-5, the full variable domain is EPEVTQTPSHQVTQMGQEVILRCVPISNHLYFYWYRQILGQKVEFLVSFYNNEISEKSEIFDDQFSVERPDGSNFTLKIRSTKLEDSAMYFCASSDDRVHQPQHFGDGTRLSIL.

This clone turned up a few times. The chain couples TRBV6-5 to TRBJ1-1; TRBD1 is a possible D gene (5 bases). Germline values: CDR1 MNHEY, CDR2 SVGAGI. V was shortened by 6 bases and J by 2 bases, with 10 bases between the two germline ends. CDR3 length equals 13 residues. The CDR3 loop reads CASRGGHNTEAFF. The CDR3 DNA is TGTGCCAGCAGGGGTGGACACAACACTGAAGCTTTCTTT.

The gene calls are TRBV10-2 and TRBJ2-5; 7 positions agree with TRBD1. Germline V gene sequence: CDR1 WSHSY, CDR2 SAAADI. This CDR3 region has 11 residues. The junction had 4 bases not matched to a gene; V was cut back by 6 bases and J by 9 bases. CDR3 residues: CASRQGLSQYF. CDR3 DNA: TGCGCCAGCAGACAGGGGTTGTCCCAGTACTTC.

The CDR3: CASSHPPQCNGNEKLFF. Written as DNA, the CDR3 is TGTGCCAGCAGCCACCCTCCACAGTGCAACGGTAATGAAAAACTGTTTTTT. The chain has TRBV7-3 and TRBJ1-4, with D unclear. Deletions cut 5 bases from V and 4 bases from J, with 20 bases between. The CDR3 is 17 amino acids. CDR1 SGHTA and CDR2 FQGTGA come from the germline V gene.

The rearrangement joins TRBV11-3 to TRBJ1-1; no reliable D call. Germline CDR1 reads SGHNT; CDR2 reads YENEEA. This CDR3 comprises 15 residues. Deletions cut 5 bases from V and 3 bases from J, with 16 bases between. The CDR3 sequence: CASSPSPIRDTEAFF. CDR3 sequence (DNA): TGTGCCAGCAGCCCAAGCCCTATAAGGGACACTGAAGCTTTCTTT. Drawing the rest from reference TRBV11-3 and TRBJ1-1, the complete variable domain is EAGVVQSPRYKIIEKKQPVAFWCNPISGHNTLYWYLQNLGQGPELLIRYENEEAVDDSQLPKDRFSAERLKGVDSTLKIQPAELGDSAVYLCASSPSPIRDTEAFFGQGTRLTVV.

This rearrangement joins TRBV7-9 to TRBJ1-4; D call uncertain. Trimming shortened V by 4 bases and J by 5 bases, and 11 bases separated the two germline ends. The CDR3 loop spans 14 amino acids. Germline loops: CDR1 SEHNR, CDR2 FQNEAQ (reference sequence). CDR3 loop: CASSSMTGNEKLFF. CDR3 nucleotide sequence: TGTGCCAGCAGCTCTATGACCGGAAATGAAAAACTGTTTTTT.

The genes are TRBV5-6 and TRBJ1-5; 8 positions match TRBD1. V trimming: 7 bases; J trimming: 6 bases; junction bases outside the gene matches: 18. CDR1 is SGHDT and CDR2 is YYEEEE in the germline V gene. The CDR3 has 17 amino acids. The CDR3 reads CASLRRGQGQPGQPQHF. CDR3 coding DNA: TGTGCCAGCTTACGGCGAGGACAGGGACAGCCGGGTCAGCCCCAGCATTTT. Together with reference TRBV5-6 and TRBJ1-5, the CDR3 gives the full variable domain: DAGVTQSPTHLIKTRGQQVTLRCSPKSGHDTVSWYQQALGQGPQFIFQYYEEEERQRGNFPDRFSGHQFPNYSSELNVNALLLGDSALYLCASLRRGQGQPGQPQHFGDGTRLSIL.

The chain joins TRBV23-1 to TRBJ2-7; 7 bases agree with TRBD1. TRBV23-1 is an ORF, with its function uncertain. The CDR3 extends over 16 amino acids. V gave up 2 bases and J gave up 7 bases; unmatched junction bases: 14. CDR3 in DNA: TGCGCCAGCAGTCAACCGGGACACCCAGGGGGTGGAGAGCAGTACTTC. Protein product: CASSQPGHPGGGEQYF.

The chain joins TRBV7-2 to TRBJ2-3; unclear D gene. The V gene's germline CDR1 is SGHTA and CDR2 FQGNSA. V shed 2 bases and J shed 4 bases, with 4 bases lying between them. This CDR3 contains 12 residues. CDR3 amino acids: CASSLRADTQYF. The CDR3 DNA reads as TGTGCCAGCAGCTTACGAGCAGATACGCAGTATTTT.

This clone has only one observation. The CDR3 DNA sequence: TGTGCCAGCAGCATTGACAGGGGGTACTACGAGCAGTACTTC. Amino acid sequence: CASSIDRGYYEQYF. This sequence joins TRBV7-3 and TRBJ2-7; 9 positions agree with TRBD1. Per the germline V gene, CDR1 is SGHTA and CDR2 is FQGTGA. V was pared by 5 bases and J by 3 bases, with 5 bases of the junction left unmatched. There are 14 residues in the CDR3.

The chain recombines TRBV9 with TRBJ2-1; D possibly corresponds to TRBD2 (6 bases). This CDR3 spans 15 amino acids. V was pared by 0 bases and J by 4 bases, with 11 bases between. Germline values: CDR1 SGDLS, CDR2 YYNGEE. The CDR3 here is CASSVGTLAYNEQFF. The CDR3 region has the DNA TGTGCCAGCAGCGTAGGCACTCTAGCGTACAATGAGCAGTTCTTC.